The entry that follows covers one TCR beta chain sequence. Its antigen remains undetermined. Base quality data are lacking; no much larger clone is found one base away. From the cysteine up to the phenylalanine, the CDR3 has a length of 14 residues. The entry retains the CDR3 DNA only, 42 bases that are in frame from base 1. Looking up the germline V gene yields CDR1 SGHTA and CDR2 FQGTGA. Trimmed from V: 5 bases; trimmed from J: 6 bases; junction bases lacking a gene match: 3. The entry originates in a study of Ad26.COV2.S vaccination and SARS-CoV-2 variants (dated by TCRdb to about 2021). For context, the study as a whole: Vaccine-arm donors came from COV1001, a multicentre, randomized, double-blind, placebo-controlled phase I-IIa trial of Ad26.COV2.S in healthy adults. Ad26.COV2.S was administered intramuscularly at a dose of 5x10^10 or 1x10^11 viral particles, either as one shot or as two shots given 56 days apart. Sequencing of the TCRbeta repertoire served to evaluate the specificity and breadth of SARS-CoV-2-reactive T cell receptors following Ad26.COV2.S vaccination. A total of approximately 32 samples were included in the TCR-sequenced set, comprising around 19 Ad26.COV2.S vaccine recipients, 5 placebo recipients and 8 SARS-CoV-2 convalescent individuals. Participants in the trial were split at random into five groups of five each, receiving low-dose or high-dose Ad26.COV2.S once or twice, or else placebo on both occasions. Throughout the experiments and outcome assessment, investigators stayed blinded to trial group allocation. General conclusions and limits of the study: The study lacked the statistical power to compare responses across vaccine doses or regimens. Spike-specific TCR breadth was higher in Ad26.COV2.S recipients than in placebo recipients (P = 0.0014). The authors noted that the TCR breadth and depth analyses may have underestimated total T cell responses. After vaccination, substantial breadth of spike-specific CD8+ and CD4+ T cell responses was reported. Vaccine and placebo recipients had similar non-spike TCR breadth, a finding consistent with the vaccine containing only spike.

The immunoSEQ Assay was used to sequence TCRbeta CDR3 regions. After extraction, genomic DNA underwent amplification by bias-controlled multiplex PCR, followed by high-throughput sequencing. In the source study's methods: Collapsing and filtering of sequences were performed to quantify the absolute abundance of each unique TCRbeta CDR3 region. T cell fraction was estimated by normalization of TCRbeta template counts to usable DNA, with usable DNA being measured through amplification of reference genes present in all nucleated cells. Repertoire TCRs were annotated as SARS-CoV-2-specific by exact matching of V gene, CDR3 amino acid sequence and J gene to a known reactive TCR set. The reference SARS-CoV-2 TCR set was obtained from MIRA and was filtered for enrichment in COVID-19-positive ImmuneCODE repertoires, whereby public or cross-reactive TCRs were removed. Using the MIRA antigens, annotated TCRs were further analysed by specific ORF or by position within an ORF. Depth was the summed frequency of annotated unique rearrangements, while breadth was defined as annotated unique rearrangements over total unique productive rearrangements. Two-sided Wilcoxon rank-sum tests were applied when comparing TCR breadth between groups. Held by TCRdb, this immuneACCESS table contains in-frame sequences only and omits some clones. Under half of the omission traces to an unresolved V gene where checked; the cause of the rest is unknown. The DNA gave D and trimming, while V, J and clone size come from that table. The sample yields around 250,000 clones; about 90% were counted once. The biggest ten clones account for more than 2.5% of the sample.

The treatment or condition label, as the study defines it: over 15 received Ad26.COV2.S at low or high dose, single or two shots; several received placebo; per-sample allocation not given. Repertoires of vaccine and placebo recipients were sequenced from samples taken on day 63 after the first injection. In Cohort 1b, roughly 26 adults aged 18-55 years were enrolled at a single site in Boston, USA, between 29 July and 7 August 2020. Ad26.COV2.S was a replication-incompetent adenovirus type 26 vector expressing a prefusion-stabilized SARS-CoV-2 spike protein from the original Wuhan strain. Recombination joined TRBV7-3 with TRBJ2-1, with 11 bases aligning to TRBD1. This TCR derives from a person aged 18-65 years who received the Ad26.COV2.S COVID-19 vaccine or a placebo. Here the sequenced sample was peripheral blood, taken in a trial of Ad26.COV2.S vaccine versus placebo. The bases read TGTGCCAGCAGCCCGGGACAGGGGGTCAATGAGCAGTTCTTC. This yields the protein CASSPGQGVNEQFF.